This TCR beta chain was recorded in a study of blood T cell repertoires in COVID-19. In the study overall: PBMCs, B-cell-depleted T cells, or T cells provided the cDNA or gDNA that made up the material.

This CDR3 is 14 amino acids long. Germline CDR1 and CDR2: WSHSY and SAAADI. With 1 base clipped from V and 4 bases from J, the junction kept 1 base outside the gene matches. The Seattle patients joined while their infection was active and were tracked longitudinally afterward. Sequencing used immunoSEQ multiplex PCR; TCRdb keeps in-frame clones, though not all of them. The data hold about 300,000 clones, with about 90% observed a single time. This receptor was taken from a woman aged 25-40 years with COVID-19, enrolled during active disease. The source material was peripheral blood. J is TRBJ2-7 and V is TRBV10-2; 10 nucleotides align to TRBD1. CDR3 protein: CASSEWDRGYEQYF. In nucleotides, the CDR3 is TGCGCCAGCAGTGAGTGGGACAGGGGTTACGAGCAGTACTTC.